Listed below are T cell receptor beta chains from one sample, sequenced in a study of blood T cell repertoires in COVID-19. The table came from immunoSEQ multiplex PCR; TCRdb's copy has only in-frame clones and leaves some out. The data hold about 73,000 clones, with approximately 84% observed a single time. Sequenced input: peripheral blood. These receptors all come from a human donor in a cohort sampled during active COVID-19. Each CDR3 is given with its conserved first and last residue. A D gene is named only where the DNA matches it firmly. Only some rows state a clone size, as once, few, many or a class for expanded clones.

j_call v_call d_call clone_size cdr3_aa cdr3_nt
TRBJ1-6 TRBV6-1 TRBD1 few CASSEGTGVRGSLHF TGTGCCAGCAGCGAAGGGACAGGGGTCCGAGGGTCCCTCCACTTT
TRBJ1-2 TRBV7-9 NA NA CASSYPETGTNYGYTF TGTGCCAGCAGCTATCCTGAGACAGGAACTAACTATGGCTACACCTTC
TRBJ1-3 TRBV5-4 TRBD1 NA CASSSGLGTAGNTIYF TGTGCCAGCAGCTCGGGACTCGGGACAGCTGGAAACACCATATATTTT
TRBJ2-2 TRBV7-2 NA NA CASSAGKSYTGELFF TGTGCCAGCAGCGCAGGGAAGAGTTACACCGGGGAGCTGTTTTTT
TRBJ2-7 TRBV4-3 TRBD2 NA CASSQNTAAGGEQYF TGCGCCAGCAGCCAAAATACAGCGGCGGGGGGCGAGCAGTACTTC
TRBJ2-1 TRBV28 NA NA CASSPPAGPNNEQFF TGTGCCAGCAGTCCTCCGGCAGGGCCGAACAATGAGCAGTTCTTC
TRBJ2-7 TRBV6-2/TRBV6-3 NA NA CASSATSTYEQYF TGTGCCAGCAGTGCTACTAGTACCTACGAGCAGTACTTC
TRBJ2-7 TRBV7-2 NA NA CASSLAVGVYEQYF TGTGCCAGCAGCTTAGCGGTCGGGGTCTACGAGCAGTACTTC
TRBJ2-5 TRBV5-4 TRBD2 once CASSFGTSVVETQYF TGTGCCAGCAGCTTTGGGACTAGCGTGGTGGAGACCCAGTACTTC
TRBJ2-1 TRBV5-1 NA NA CASSLEAGPGNEQFF TGCGCCAGCAGCTTGGAGGCGGGGCCGGGGAATGAGCAGTTCTTC
TRBJ2-3 TRBV7-2 TRBD2 NA CASSPGSGAGDTQYF TGTGCCAGCAGCCCTGGGAGCGGGGCGGGGGATACGCAGTATTTT
TRBJ2-5 TRBV5-1 NA NA CASSWGTRAETQYF TGCGCCAGCAGCTGGGGGACTCGGGCCGAGACCCAGTACTTC
TRBJ2-1 TRBV27 NA many CASSLSSLSSYNEQFF TGTGCCAGCAGTTTATCTAGCCTAAGCTCCTACAATGAGCAGTTCTTC
TRBJ1-3 TRBV24-1 NA few CATSDKTGISGNTIYF TGTGCCACCAGTGATAAGACAGGCATCTCTGGAAACACCATATATTTT
TRBJ2-6 TRBV6-5 NA NA CASSYEGSSGANVLTF TGTGCCAGCAGTTACGAGGGATCCTCTGGGGCCAACGTCCTGACTTTC
TRBJ2-3 TRBV2 TRBD2 NA CASSWTSGGADTQYF TGTGCCAGCAGTTGGACTAGCGGGGGCGCAGATACGCAGTATTTT
TRBJ1-2 TRBV6-5 NA NA CASSYAGGLFGYTF TGTGCCAGCAGTTATGCGGGGGGCCTCTTCGGCTACACCTTC
TRBJ2-7 TRBV19 TRBD1 NA CASSPGATGASYEQYF TGTGCCAGTAGTCCAGGTGCGACAGGGGCCTCCTACGAGCAGTACTTC
TRBJ2-5 TRBV7-9 NA once CASSFRDLQETQYF TGTGCCAGCAGCTTTCGGGATCTCCAAGAGACCCAGTACTTC
TRBJ1-1 TRBV5-4 TRBD1 NA CASSYGQGARTEAFF TGTGCCAGCAGTTACGGACAGGGGGCGCGGACTGAAGCTTTCTTT
TRBJ2-3 TRBV6-2/TRBV6-3 TRBD2 NA CASSGPFRGVEDTQYF TGTGCCAGCAGTGGCCCTTTTCGGGGGGTCGAAGATACGCAGTATTTT
TRBJ2-2 TRBV19 TRBD1 NA CASSPGQGWRAWTGELFF TGTGCCAGTAGTCCTGGACAGGGGTGGCGAGCTTGGACCGGGGAGCTGTTTTTT
TRBJ2-7 TRBV28 NA NA CASSPRGSHLHEQYF TGTGCCAGCAGCCCTCGAGGGTCCCACCTCCACGAGCAGTACTTC
TRBJ2-1 TRBV5-6 NA once CASSLAGVDYNEQFF TGTGCCAGCAGCTTGGCCGGGGTGGATTACAATGAGCAGTTCTTC
TRBJ1-1 TRBV19 NA NA CASSAADSNTEAFF TGTGCCAGTAGCGCGGCGGATTCCAACACTGAAGCTTTCTTT
TRBJ2-3 TRBV5-6 NA NA CASSLGGAGDTQYF TGTGCCAGCAGCTTGGGTGGGGCTGGAGATACGCAGTATTTT
TRBJ2-3 TRBV7-2 TRBD2 once CASSLWVSGGATDTQYF TGTGCCAGCAGCTTATGGGTGAGCGGGGGGGCCACAGATACGCAGTATTTT
TRBJ2-2 TRBV2 TRBD2 NA CASRKGLAGGSNTGELFF TGTGCCAGCAGGAAGGGACTAGCGGGGGGCTCGAACACCGGGGAGCTGTTTTTT
TRBJ1-2 TRBV6-1 NA NA CASSEPDRSNYGYTF TGTGCCAGCAGTGAACCGGACAGATCGAACTATGGCTACACCTTC